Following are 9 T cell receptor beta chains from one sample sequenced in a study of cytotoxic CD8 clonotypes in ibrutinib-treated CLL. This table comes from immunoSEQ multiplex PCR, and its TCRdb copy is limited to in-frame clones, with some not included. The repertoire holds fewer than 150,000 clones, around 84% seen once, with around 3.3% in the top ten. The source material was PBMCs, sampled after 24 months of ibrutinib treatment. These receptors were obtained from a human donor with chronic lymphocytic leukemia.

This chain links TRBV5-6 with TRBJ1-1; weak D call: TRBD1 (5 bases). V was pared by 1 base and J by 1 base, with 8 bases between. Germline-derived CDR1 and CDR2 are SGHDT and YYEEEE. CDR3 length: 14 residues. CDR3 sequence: CASSLQGPNTEAFF. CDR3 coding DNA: TGTGCCAGCAGCTTGCAGGGCCCGAACACTGAAGCTTTCTTT.

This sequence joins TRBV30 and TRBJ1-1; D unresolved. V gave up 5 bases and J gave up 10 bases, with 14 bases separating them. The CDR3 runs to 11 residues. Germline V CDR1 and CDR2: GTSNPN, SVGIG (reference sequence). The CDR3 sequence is CAWDGVFGAFF. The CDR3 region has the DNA TGTGCCTGGGACGGGGTTTTTGGAGCTTTCTTT.

The CDR3 nucleotides read TGTGCCAGCAGCCCCGCCCGGGCAGGAGGTGGAAACACCATATATTTT. Translating it yields CASSPARAGGGNTIYF. The V call is TRBV7-9, the J call TRBJ1-3; D unclear. Per germline, CDR1 SEHNR and CDR2 FQNEAQ (reference sequence). The CDR3 has 16 residues. Trimming removed 5 bases at V and 3 bases at J, with 17 bases between. Together with reference TRBV7-9 and TRBJ1-3, the CDR3 gives the full variable domain: DTGVSQNPRHKITKRGQNVTFRCDPISEHNRLYWYRQTLGQGPEFLTYFQNEAQLEKSRLLSDRFSAERPKGSFSTLEIQRTEQGDSAMYLCASSPARAGGGNTIYFGEGSWLTVV.

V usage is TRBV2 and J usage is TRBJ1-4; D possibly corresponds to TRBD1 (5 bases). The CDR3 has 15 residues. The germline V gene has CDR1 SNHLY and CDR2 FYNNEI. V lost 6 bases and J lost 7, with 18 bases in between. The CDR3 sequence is CASSYLSGTGEKLFF. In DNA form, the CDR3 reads TGTGCCAGCAGCTACCTTTCCGGGACGGGTGAAAAACTGTTTTTT.

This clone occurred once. The CDR3 sequence is CASSLFLVETQYF. Here the CDR3 DNA reads TGTGCCAGCAGCTTATTCCTAGTGGAGACCCAGTACTTC. The rearrangement joins TRBV7-7 to TRBJ2-5, with D uncertain. V dropped 2 bases and J dropped 5 bases, with 9 bases sitting between them. From germline, CDR1 is SSHAT and CDR2 FNYEAQ (reference sequence). The CDR3 totals 13 residues.

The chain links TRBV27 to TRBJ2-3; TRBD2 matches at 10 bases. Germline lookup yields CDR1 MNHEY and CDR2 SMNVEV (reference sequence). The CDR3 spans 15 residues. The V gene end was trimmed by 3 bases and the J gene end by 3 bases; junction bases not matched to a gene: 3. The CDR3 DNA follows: TGTGCCAGCAGTTTCTGGGGACTAGCGACAGATACGCAGTATTTT. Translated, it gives CASSFWGLATDTQYF.

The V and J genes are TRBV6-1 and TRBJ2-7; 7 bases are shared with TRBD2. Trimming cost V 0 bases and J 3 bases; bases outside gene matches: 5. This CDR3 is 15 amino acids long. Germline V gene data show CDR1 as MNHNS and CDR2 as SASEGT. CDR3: CASSEAQAGDYEQYF. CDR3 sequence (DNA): TGTGCCAGCAGTGAAGCACAGGCGGGGGACTACGAGCAGTACTTC.

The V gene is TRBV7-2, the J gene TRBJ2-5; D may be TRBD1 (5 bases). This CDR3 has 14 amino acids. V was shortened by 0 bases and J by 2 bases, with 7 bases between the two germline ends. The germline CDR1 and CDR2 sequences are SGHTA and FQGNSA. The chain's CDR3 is CASSLATVQETQYF. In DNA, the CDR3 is TGTGCCAGCAGCTTAGCGACAGTTCAAGAGACCCAGTACTTC.

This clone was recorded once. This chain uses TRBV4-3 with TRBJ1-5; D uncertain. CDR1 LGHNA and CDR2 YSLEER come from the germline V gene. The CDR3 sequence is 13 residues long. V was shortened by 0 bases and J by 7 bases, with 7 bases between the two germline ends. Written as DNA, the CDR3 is TGCGCCAGCAGCCAAGATCCCCAGCAGCCCCAGCATTTT. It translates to CASSQDPQQPQHF.